This T cell receptor (beta chain) was sequenced in a study of blood T cell repertoires in COVID-19. Looking at the study overall: The United States, Italy and Spain provided the acute and convalescent COVID-19 samples. In each case, the material was cDNA or gDNA derived from T cells, B-cell-depleted T cells, or PBMCs.

The V gene end was trimmed by 2 bases and the J gene end by 4 bases; junction bases not matched to a gene: 8. CDR1 and CDR2 (germline): MGHRA, YSYEKL. This CDR3 is built from 16 residues. Original processing methods: Amplification of reference gene primers provided the estimated nucleated cell counts. Sequenced by immunoSEQ multiplex PCR; TCRdb stores in-frame clones only, minus some. From that table come the V and J calls and clone size; the DNA was used to work out D and trimming. The repertoire holds some 160,000 clones, with about 83% as singletons. The gene calls are TRBV4-1 and TRBJ2-7; 10 bases match TRBD2. Sample: peripheral blood. This sequence was found in a woman at least 80 years old with acute or convalescent COVID-19. The DNA of the CDR3 is TGCGCCAGCAGCCAACGTATCGGACTAGCGGATTACGAGCAGTACTTC. The encoded protein is CASSQRIGLADYEQYF.